The 15 T cell receptor beta chains in this list originate from one sample, sequenced in a study of multiple sclerosis patients with progressive multifocal leukoencephalopathy. Sample time point: more than 5 months of natalizumab therapy. TCRdb's copy holds only in-frame clones and misses some; the assay was immunoSEQ multiplex PCR. In the table there are 25,000 to 35,000 clones, under 90% of which are singletons. This material consisted of PBMCs, taken from a patient treated with natalizumab. The receptors here all came from a human donor with multiple sclerosis.

V usage is TRBV10-1 and J usage is TRBJ2-3; the D gene could be TRBD1 or TRBD2 (5 bases each). CDR1 and CDR2 from the germline V gene are WNHNN and SYGVQD (reference sequence). V gave up 11 bases and J gave up 0 bases, with 15 bases separating them. The CDR3 runs to 14 residues. The CDR3 reads CAGGDGVSTDTQYF. CDR3 DNA: TGCGCCGGGGGAGACGGGGTTAGCACAGATACGCAGTATTTT.

V is TRBV4-1 and J is TRBJ2-3; 7 bases agree with TRBD2. V lost 0 bases to trimming and J lost 1 base; unmatched junction nucleotides: 7. The germline CDR1 and CDR2 sequences are MGHRA and YSYEKL. CDR3 size: 17 residues. CDR3 sequence (DNA): TGCGCCAGCAGCCAAGATCATCAGGCGGGGGGCACAGATACGCAGTATTTT. Amino acids: CASSQDHQAGGTDTQYF.

The chain joins TRBV6-5 to TRBJ2-2, with TRBD2 identical over 11 bases. This CDR3 contains 15 residues. V lost 10 bases to trimming and J lost 6 bases; unmatched junction nucleotides: 10. CDR1 and CDR2 (germline): MNHEY, SVGAGI. This CDR3 is CAISPVAGGPGELFF. The DNA for the CDR3 is TGTGCCATCTCCCCTGTAGCGGGAGGGCCCGGGGAGCTGTTTTTT.

The rearrangement joins TRBV21-1 to TRBJ1-4. TRBV21-1 is recorded as a pseudogene. The CDR3 is 14 amino acids. The CDR3 reads CASGEGRVAEKLFF. CDR3 nucleotides: TGTGCCAGCGGAGAGGGGCGGGTGGCTGAAAAACTGTTTTTT.

A single count supports this clone. The chain employs TRBV27 and TRBJ2-1; 13 nucleotides agree with TRBD2. The J segment lost 8 bases and the V segment lost 6 bases, leaving 7 bases of the junction unmatched. CDR1 is MNHEY, CDR2 SMNVEV, per germline (reference sequence). The length of the CDR3 is 15 residues. The CDR3 DNA follows: TGTGCCAGCAGCCCGGGACTAGCGGGAAGGGATGAGCAGTTCTTC. Encoded protein: CASSPGLAGRDEQFF.

The DNA of the CDR3 is TGTGCCAGCAGCTCGCCCGGTTGGACCCGAAACACTGAAGCTTTCTTT. The encoded protein is CASSSPGWTRNTEAFF. This sequence joins TRBV28 and TRBJ1-1, with D hard to call. The CDR3 totals 16 residues. V shed 6 bases and J shed 2 bases, with 19 bases lying between them. The V gene's germline CDR1 is MDHEN and CDR2 SYDVKM.

The chain combines TRBV6-5 with TRBJ1-1; D not certain. Trimming left V 0 bases short and J 3 bases short, with 5 bases between. From germline, CDR1 is MNHEY and CDR2 SVGAGI. The length of the CDR3 is 13 residues. In DNA form, the CDR3 reads TGTGCCAGCAGTTACTCTAAATACACTGAAGCTTTCTTT. Residues: CASSYSKYTEAFF.

This rearrangement joins TRBV27 to TRBJ2-7, with D possibly matching TRBD1 (5 bases). From germline, CDR1 is MNHEY and CDR2 SMNVEV (reference sequence). The CDR3 loop spans 13 amino acids. V was shortened by 3 bases and J by 3 bases, with 9 bases between the two germline ends. DNA of the CDR3: TGTGCCAGCAGTTTTAGGGGCGTCTACGAGCAGTACTTC. Translated: CASSFRGVYEQYF.

This clone was counted a single time. The CDR3 here is CASSLQGKTEAFF. In nucleotides, the CDR3 is TGTGCCAGCAGTTTACAGGGGAAAACTGAAGCTTTCTTT. The V and J genes are TRBV27 and TRBJ1-1; D might be TRBD1 (6 bases). Trimming removed 2 bases at V and 5 bases at J, with 9 bases between. Germline loops: CDR1 MNHEY, CDR2 SMNVEV (reference sequence). The CDR3 extends over 13 amino acids.

This chain uses TRBV28 with TRBJ1-2; D is undetermined. V lost 6 bases to trimming and J lost 3 bases, with 11 bases between them. The germline V gene encodes CDR1 MDHEN and CDR2 SYDVKM. This CDR3 comprises 13 residues. Here the CDR3 reads CASSPVPYYGYTF. The CDR3 DNA is TGTGCCAGCAGCCCTGTACCGTACTATGGCTACACCTTC.

A single count supports this clone. This chain links TRBV30 with TRBJ2-7; the D gene could be TRBD1 or TRBD2 (5 bases each). The CDR3 has 14 residues. The germline CDR1 and CDR2 sequences are GTSNPN and SVGIG (reference sequence). V lost 2 bases and J lost 0, with 11 bases in between. The chain's CDR3 is CAWSWGTPSYEQYF. In nucleotides, the CDR3 is TGTGCCTGGAGTTGGGGGACGCCCTCCTACGAGCAGTACTTC.

The chain joins TRBV28 to TRBJ1-2; D is uncertain. The V gene lost 6 bases and the J gene lost 8 bases, with 10 bases spanning the gap. CDR1 MDHEN and CDR2 SYDVKM come from the germline V gene. This CDR3 contains 11 residues. CDR3 amino acids: CASSATGGYTF. As DNA, the CDR3 is TGTGCCAGCAGCGCCACGGGGGGCTACACCTTC.

The chain is built from TRBV7-2 and TRBJ1-1, with no clear D. This CDR3 spans 13 amino acids. Germline assignment: CDR1 SGHTA and CDR2 FQGNSA. Trimming took off 2 bases at V and 4 bases at J, with 8 bases between the two ends. This chain's CDR3 is CASSLSSSTEAFF. Written as DNA, the CDR3 is TGTGCCAGCAGCTTATCGTCAAGCACTGAAGCTTTCTTT.

The chain couples TRBV5-1 to TRBJ2-7, with 8 bases that match TRBD2. This CDR3 has 15 amino acids. Looked up from germline, CDR1 is SGHRS and CDR2 is YFSETQ. V dropped 3 bases and J dropped 0; count of bases not matched to a gene: 5. CDR3 coding DNA: TGCGCCAGCAGCTCCGCGGGGGGAAGCTCCTACGAGCAGTACTTC. Protein product: CASSSAGGSSYEQYF.

CDR3 protein: CASSSPPESEQYF. CDR3 DNA sequence: TGTGCCAGCAGCTCTCCCCCCGAGAGCGAGCAGTACTTC. The chain combines TRBV7-2 with TRBJ2-7; D gene ambiguous. Germline V lookup: CDR1 SGHTA, CDR2 FQGNSA. The CDR3 is made up of 13 amino acids. V lost 4 bases to trimming and J lost 6 bases, with 13 bases between them.